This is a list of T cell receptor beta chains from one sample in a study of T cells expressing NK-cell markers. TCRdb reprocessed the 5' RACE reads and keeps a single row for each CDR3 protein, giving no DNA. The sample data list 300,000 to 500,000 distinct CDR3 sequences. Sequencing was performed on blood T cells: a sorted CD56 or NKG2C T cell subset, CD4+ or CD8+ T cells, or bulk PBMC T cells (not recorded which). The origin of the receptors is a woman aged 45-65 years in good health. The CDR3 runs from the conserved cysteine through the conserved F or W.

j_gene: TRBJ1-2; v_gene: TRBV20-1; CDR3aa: CSAKKAAGYGYTF
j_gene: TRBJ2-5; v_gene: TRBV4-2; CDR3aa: CASSRDQLDGETQYF
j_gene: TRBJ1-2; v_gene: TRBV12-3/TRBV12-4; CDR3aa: CASSLATRHGYTF
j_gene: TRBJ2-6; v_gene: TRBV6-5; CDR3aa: CASFYSGRASLPGANVLTF
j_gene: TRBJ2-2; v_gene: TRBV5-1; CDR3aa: CASSQAVGTGELFF
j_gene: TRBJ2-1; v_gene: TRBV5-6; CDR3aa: CASSKGGTGYYEQFF
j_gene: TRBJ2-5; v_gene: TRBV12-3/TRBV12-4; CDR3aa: CASSLARTGSTETQYF
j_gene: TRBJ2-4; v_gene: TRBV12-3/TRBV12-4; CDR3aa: CASSFSLNIQYF
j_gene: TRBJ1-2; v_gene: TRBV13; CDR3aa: CASSLIGQGAGGYTF
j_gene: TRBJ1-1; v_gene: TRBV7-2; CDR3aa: CASSPLGVMNTEAFF
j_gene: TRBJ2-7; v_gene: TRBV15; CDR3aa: CATSIGTEKKYEQYF
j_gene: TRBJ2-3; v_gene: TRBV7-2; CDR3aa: CASSLGGGEGDTQYF
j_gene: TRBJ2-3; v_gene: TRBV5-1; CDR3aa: CASSYRDRGLGTDTQYF
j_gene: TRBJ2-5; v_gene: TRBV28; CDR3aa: CASSSGTGRKTQYF
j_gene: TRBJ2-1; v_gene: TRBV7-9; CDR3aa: CASSHSGGNEQFF
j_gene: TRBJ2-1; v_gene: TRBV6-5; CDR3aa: CASSSHLYGEQFF
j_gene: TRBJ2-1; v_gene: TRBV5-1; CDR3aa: CASSWTPTGRGNEQFF
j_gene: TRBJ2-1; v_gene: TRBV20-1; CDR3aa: CSASPTSGSQFF
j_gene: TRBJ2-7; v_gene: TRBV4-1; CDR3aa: CASSPFGEGALEQYF
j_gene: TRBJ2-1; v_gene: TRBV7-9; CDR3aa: CASTPSAAPDGINNEQFF
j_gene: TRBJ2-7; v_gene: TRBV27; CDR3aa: CASSLYGLAVYEQYF
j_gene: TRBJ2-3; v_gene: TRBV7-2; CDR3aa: CASSTPGFTDTQYF